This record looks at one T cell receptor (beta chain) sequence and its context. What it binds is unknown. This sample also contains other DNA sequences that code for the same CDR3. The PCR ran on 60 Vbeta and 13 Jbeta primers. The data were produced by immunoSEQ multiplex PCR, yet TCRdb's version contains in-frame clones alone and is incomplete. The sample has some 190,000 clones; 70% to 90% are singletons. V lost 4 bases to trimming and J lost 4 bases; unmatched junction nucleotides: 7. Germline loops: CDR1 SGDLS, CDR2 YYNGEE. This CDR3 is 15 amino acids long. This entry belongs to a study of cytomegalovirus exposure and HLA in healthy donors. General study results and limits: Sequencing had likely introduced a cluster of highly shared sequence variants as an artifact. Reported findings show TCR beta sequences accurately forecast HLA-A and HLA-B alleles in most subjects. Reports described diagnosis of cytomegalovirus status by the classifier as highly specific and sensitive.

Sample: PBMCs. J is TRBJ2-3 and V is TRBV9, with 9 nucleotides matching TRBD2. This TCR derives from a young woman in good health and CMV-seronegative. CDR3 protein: CASSRGLALPDTQYF. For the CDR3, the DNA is TGTGCCAGCAGCCGCGGACTAGCGCTGCCAGATACGCAGTATTTT.